This TCR beta chain comes out of a study of CD8+ T cells in alopecia areata (dated by TCRdb to 2016 to 2019). At the level of the whole study: Treated patients were enrolled in an open-label pilot trial of oral tofacitinib, 5 to 10 mg twice daily, for moderate-to-severe alopecia areata. Tofacitinib was administered for 6 to 18 months, and 6 months of follow-up off drug were then conducted to assess delayed response and recurrence. High-throughput TCRbeta sequencing was used to examine T cell clonal expansion in alopecia areata in both the C3H/HeJ mouse model and human patients. In humans, TCRbeta sequencing was performed on scalp tissue and on sorted CD4+ and CD8+ peripheral blood T cells from healthy controls and from patients with patchy or totalis/universalis alopecia areata. Biopsies were taken from tofacitinib-treated patients at baseline and again at 4 and 24 weeks into treatment, and several of those patients also had a later scalp biopsy. Clonality in the scalp was compared among normal scalp (n=4), patchy alopecia areata scalp (n=8), and alopecia totalis/universalis scalp (n=8). RNA came from the PAXgene miRNA kit for fixed scalp, the miRNeasy kit for PBMCs, and the RNeasy kit for mouse skin. TCRbeta CDR3 regions were amplified by immunoSEQ multiplex PCR using 35 Vbeta forward and 13 Jbeta reverse primers.

Receptor libraries were prepared by the immunoSEQ multiplex PCR assay. To provide template for TCR sequencing, every sample had RNA extracted and reverse transcribed into cDNA. SuperScript III was used to make first-strand cDNA, primed with a 2:1 mix of oligo-dT and random hexamers. A synthetic immune receptor repertoire was used to assess amplification bias, and residual bias was removed computationally. The authors' pipeline ran thus. Raw reads were preprocessed to remove errors, and CDR3 was defined by IMGT conventions from the conserved cysteine to phenylalanine. To get clonality, Shannon entropy was normalized by log2 of the number of productive unique TCRs and the result was subtracted from 1. Whether scalp clones were CD4 or CD8 was inferred by matching scalp TCRbeta sequences against CD4 and CD8 repertoires sorted from blood. Not all clones reach the TCRdb copy of this immuneACCESS table, which keeps in-frame sequences only. Checked studies attribute under half of the gap to unresolved V genes and leave the rest unexplained. V and J calls and clone size are given by that table; D and trimming were obtained from the DNA. A total of about 250,000 clones appear in this sample, roughly two thirds of them only once. Of the sample, 0.95% to 1.5% is held by the ten largest clones.

CDR1 SQVTM and CDR2 ANQGSEA were looked up in the germline V gene. Relative to germline, V is 5 bases shorter and J is 7 bases shorter, with 15 bases between their ends. Counted from cysteine to phenylalanine, this CDR3 has 14 amino acids. Only the CDR3 DNA stays, 42 bases, in frame from base 1. The time point label for this specimen denotes: baseline before oral tofacitinib. From alopecia areata patients, peripheral blood was collected along with lesional scalp punch biopsies. PBMCs were separated by density centrifugation and stained for CD3, CD4 and CD8, after which CD4+ and CD8+ T cells were sorted on a FACSAria. In regard to this clone: Its antigen target is currently unknown. One base away there is no much larger clone; base qualities are not given.

Results the study describes overall, beyond this receptor: Lesional scalp, especially in alopecia totalis/universalis, showed higher clonality and more expanded CD8+ clones than normal scalp, suggesting antigenic drive. TCR sequences shared between patients were less clear than in mice, possibly partly because of HLA diversity in the patient population. Resident alphabeta T cells in normal human skin are also sequenced, complicating scalp TCR repertoire analysis, unlike mouse skin dominated by gammadelta T cells.

The chain is made from TRBV29-1 and TRBJ1-6; TRBD1 is possibly the D segment (6 matching bases). This specimen consisted of CD4+ T cells sorted from blood, obtained at week 0. The source is a human donor with alopecia areata. The DNA sequence is TGCAGCGTTAAGGAGGACAGCACCAATTCACCCCTCCACTTT. It specifies CSVKEDSTNSPLHF.